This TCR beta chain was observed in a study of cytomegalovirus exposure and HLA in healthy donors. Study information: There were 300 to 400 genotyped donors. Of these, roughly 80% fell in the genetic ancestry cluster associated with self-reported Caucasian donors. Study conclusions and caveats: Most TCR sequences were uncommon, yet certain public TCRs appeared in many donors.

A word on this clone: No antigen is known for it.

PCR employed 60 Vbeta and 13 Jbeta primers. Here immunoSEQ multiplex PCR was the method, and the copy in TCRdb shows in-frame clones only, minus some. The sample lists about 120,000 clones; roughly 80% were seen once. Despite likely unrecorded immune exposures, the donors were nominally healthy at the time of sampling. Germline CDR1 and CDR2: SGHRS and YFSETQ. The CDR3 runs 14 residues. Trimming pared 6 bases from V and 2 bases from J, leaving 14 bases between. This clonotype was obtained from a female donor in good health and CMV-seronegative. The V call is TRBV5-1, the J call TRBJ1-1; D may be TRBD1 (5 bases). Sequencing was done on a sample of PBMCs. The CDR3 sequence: CASTPTTVNTEAFF. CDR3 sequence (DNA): TGCGCCAGCACCCCAACGACAGTTAACACTGAAGCTTTCTTT.